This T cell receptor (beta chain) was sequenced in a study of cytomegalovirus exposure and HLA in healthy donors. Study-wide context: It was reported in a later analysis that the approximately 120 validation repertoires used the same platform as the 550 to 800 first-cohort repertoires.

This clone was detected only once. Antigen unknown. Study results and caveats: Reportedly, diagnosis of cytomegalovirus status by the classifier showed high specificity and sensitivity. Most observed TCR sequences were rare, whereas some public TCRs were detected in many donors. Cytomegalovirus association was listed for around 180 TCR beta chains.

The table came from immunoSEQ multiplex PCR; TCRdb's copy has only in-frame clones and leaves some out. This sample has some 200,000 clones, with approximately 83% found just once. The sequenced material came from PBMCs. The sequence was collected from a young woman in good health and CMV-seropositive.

DNA for the CDR3: TGTGCCAGCAGCCAAGTTTCTATTAGTAGGACAGGGAGTTCTAACTATGGCTACACCTTC. It encodes CASSQVSISRTGSSNYGYTF. J is TRBJ1-2 and V is TRBV4-2; 8 nucleotides align to TRBD1. Germline CDR1 and CDR2: LGHNA and YNFKEQ. The CDR3 consists of 20 residues. The V and J ends lost 1 base and 0 bases, in that order; junction bases with no gene match: 16.